This TCR beta chain originates from a study of glioma-infiltrating T cells (dated by TCRdb to about 2016). General notes on the study: Glioma tissue, non-neoplastic brain tissue and matched peripheral blood mononuclear cells were used as sources from which TCR alpha- and beta-chain repertoires were sequenced. To gauge divergence between tissue and blood T-cell populations, every tissue-infiltrating repertoire was compared against the peripheral blood repertoire from the same patient. Three low-grade glioma patients, several primary glioblastoma patients, and three non-glioma patients who contributed non-neoplastic brain tissue made up the paired cohort. Overall study results and their limits: VJ-independent divergence between tissue and blood was below expectation in non-neoplastic patients but above expectation in all gliomas, especially low-grade gliomas. Only a very small number of CDR3 sequences turned up in both tissue and blood, a result put down to high CDR3 diversity combined with limited sampling. The group comparisons were based on small numbers of patients: three non-neoplastic, three low-grade glioma and several glioblastoma patients.

The iRepertoire nested amplicon-rescue multiplex PCR (arm-PCR) platform was used to amplify TCR alpha and beta CDR3 regions from RNA. One-step reverse transcription and amplification used about 95-400 ng of tissue mRNA or PBMC total RNA as input. Following bead purification, Illumina adapters were added through a secondary multiplex PCR, and the libraries were then gel-purified between 200 and 400 bp. Demultiplexing relied on internal 6-nucleotide barcodes carried by the libraries. Libraries were sequenced on an Illumina MiSeq with 2x220 or 2x250 nucleotide paired-end reads. The paper's data handling went like this. Paired reads were merged using FLASH 1.2.11 and aligned with BWA-MEM to the GRCh37 human genome, and TRA and TRB reads were then extracted. V and J assignment used an IMGT-derived reference of cassette sequences and CDR3 motifs that included pseudogenes. Reads were translated in three frames, and productive CDR3s were defined by a C…FGXG motif without stop codons. A clonotype was defined as a unique combination of a V-J cassette pair and a CDR3 amino acid sequence. Hamming distance filtering was applied to reads, with thresholds set by the sequence error rate of each sample in mapped regions. TCRdb handled the public reads itself, with Q25 trimming in fastp and clone calling in MiXCR, and kept productive beta chains. Every CDR3 protein is listed once, alongside the most common genes and DNA of its rows. TCRdb's processing, not the study's, gives the V and J calls here. The sample includes approximately 120,000 distinct CDR3 sequences, with approximately 25% observed a single time. Around 15% of the sample is taken by the ten largest.

This clonotype was recorded many times. There is no known antigen for this receptor. No qualities accompany the bases; no much larger clone lies one base away. V is trimmed back by 4 bases and J by 4 bases, and the junction contains 5 bases that no gene match accounts for. The germline V gene encodes CDR1 SGHTA and CDR2 FQGNSA. The CDR3, from cysteine to phenylalanine, totals 14 residues. Left in the record is the CDR3 DNA by itself, 42 bases read in frame from the first base. The sequence was collected from a human donor with low-grade glioma or glioblastoma, undergoing nonglioma brain surgery, or in good health (not recorded which). The sequence is built from TRBV7-2 and TRBJ1-1, with 8 bases matching TRBD1. The specimen sequenced was glioma tissue, nonneoplastic brain tissue, or PBMCs (not recorded which). The DNA sequence is given as TGTGCCAGCAGCTCGCAGGGGGCGCGCACTGAAGCTTTCTTT. Its translation reads: CASSSQGARTEAFF. The variable domain in full, with residues beyond the CDR3 obtained from the reference TRBV7-2 and TRBJ1-1 genes, is GAGVSQSPSNKVTEKGKDVELRCDPISGHTALYWYRQSLGQGLEFLIYFQGNSAPDKSGLPSDRFSAERTGGSVSTLTIQRTQQEDSAVYLCASSSQGARTEAFFGQGTRLTVV.